Presented here are 4 T cell receptor beta chains from one specimen sequenced in a study of cytotoxic CD8 clonotypes in ibrutinib-treated CLL. Sequencing was performed with immunoSEQ multiplex PCR; in TCRdb, only in-frame clones are kept and a portion is missing. This sample has approximately 200,000 clones; approximately 72% occur once, and the top ten carry roughly 13%. The sequenced sample was PBMCs, obtained after 24 months of ibrutinib treatment. Every receptor here comes from a human donor with chronic lymphocytic leukemia.

J is TRBJ1-2 and V is TRBV13; maybe TRBD1 (5 bases). In germline, CDR1 is PRHDT, CDR2 FYEKMQ (reference sequence). The CDR3 is made up of 16 amino acids. V lost 5 bases and J 6 bases, leaving 22 bases between the germline ends. The CDR3 nucleotides are TGTGCCAGCAGCCCTCGATTGAGTGACAGTACCGATGGCTACACCTTC. This translates into CASSPRLSDSTDGYTF. The full variable domain, in which reference TRBV13 and TRBJ1-2 provide the parts outside the CDR3, is AAGVIQSPRHLIKEKRETATLKCYPIPRHDTVYWYQQGPGQDPQFLISFYEKMQSDKGSIPDRFSAQQFSDYHSELNMSSLELGDSALYFCASSPRLSDSTDGYTFGSGTRLTVV.

The chain recombines TRBV4-1 with TRBJ2-1; no clear D gene. V lost 5 bases and J 6 bases, leaving 14 bases between the germline ends. The germline CDR1 and CDR2 sequences are MGHRA and YSYEKL. The CDR3 contains 14 residues. CDR3 coding DNA: TGCGCCAGCAGCAAAGGTGGGGTGGGCAATGAGCAGTTCTTC. Translation gives CASSKGGVGNEQFF.

This clone was counted a single time. The chain combines TRBV4-1 with TRBJ2-7, with D possibly called TRBD1 or TRBD2 (6 bases each). The CDR3 length is 14 residues. Trimming stripped 4 bases from V and 1 base from J, with 11 bases between. CDR1 MGHRA and CDR2 YSYEKL come from the germline V gene. CDR3 sequence reads: CASSRTTGSYEQYF. In DNA, the CDR3 is TGCGCCAGCAGCCGGACTACAGGGTCCTACGAGCAGTACTTC.

This clone appeared a few times. V is TRBV2 and J is TRBJ1-1; D is unresolved. CDR3 size: 11 residues. Germline CDR1 SNHLY, CDR2 FYNNEI. The V gene lost 7 bases and the J gene lost 11 bases, with 14 bases spanning the gap. The CDR3 coding sequence is TGTGCCAGCAAAGGAACAACGGGGGCTTTCTTT. It specifies CASKGTTGAFF.